These 29 T cell receptor beta chains originate from one sample sequenced in a study of PD-1 blockade in mismatch repair-deficient tumors. Produced via immunoSEQ multiplex PCR; TCRdb's table is partial and in-frame only. The sample holds some 120,000 clones; around 86% are singletons and the top ten take approximately 15%. The source was peripheral blood, collected 44 weeks after starting pembrolizumab. These receptors came from an adult with mismatch repair-deficient cancer.

The chain carries TRBV7-2 and TRBJ2-7; D is undetermined. This CDR3 is 15 amino acids long. V lost 1 base, J lost 0 bases, and 10 bases lay in between. Germline V CDR1 and CDR2: SGHTA, FQGNSA. The CDR3 DNA follows: TGTGCCAGCAGCTTAGAAGGCAAAAGCTCCTACGAGCAGTACTTC. This encodes CASSLEGKSSYEQYF. The full variable domain, in which reference TRBV7-2 and TRBJ2-7 provide the parts outside the CDR3, is GAGVSQSPSNKVTEKGKDVELRCDPISGHTALYWYRQSLGQGLEFLIYFQGNSAPDKSGLPSDRFSAERTGGSVSTLTIQRTQQEDSAVYLCASSLEGKSSYEQYFGPGTRLTVT.

V usage is TRBV10-3 and J usage is TRBJ1-3; no reliable D call. V was shortened by 6 bases and J by 2 bases, with 8 bases between the two germline ends. The V gene's germline CDR1 is ENHRY and CDR2 SYGVKD. There are 13 residues in the CDR3. DNA of the CDR3: TGTGCCATCAGCGGTGCTGCTGGAAACACCATATATTTT. Amino acid sequence: CAISGAAGNTIYF.

The J gene is TRBJ2-7, the V gene TRBV29-1, with D uncertain. The CDR3 is 11 amino acids. V gave up 8 bases and J gave up 3 bases, with 11 bases separating them. Germline V gene data show CDR1 as SQVTM and CDR2 as ANQGSEA. The chain's CDR3 is CSIRRNYEQYF. The CDR3 DNA reads as TGCAGCATAAGACGGAACTACGAGCAGTACTTC.

This chain joins TRBV27 and TRBJ2-4; TRBD1 might be the D (6 bases). The CDR3 has 14 residues. Trimming took off 5 bases at V and 8 bases at J, with 16 bases between the two ends. Per germline, CDR1 MNHEY and CDR2 SMNVEV (reference sequence). CDR3 bases: TGTGCCAGCAGTCCATTTGACAGGTTAGACATTCAGTACTTC. It translates to CASSPFDRLDIQYF.

V and J are TRBV18 and TRBJ2-3; unclear D gene. V was shortened by 5 bases and J by 8 bases, with 14 bases between the two germline ends. The germline CDR1 and CDR2 sequences are KGHSH and LQKENI. This CDR3 region has 13 residues. CDR3 bases: TGTGCCAGCTCAGAAGACGACCCCCCTACGCAGTATTTT. Residues: CASSEDDPPTQYF.

This chain joins TRBV5-8 and TRBJ2-4; 7 nucleotides line up with TRBD2. Germline CDR1 SGHTS, CDR2 YDEGEE. The CDR3 sequence is 14 residues long. The J segment lost 6 bases and the V segment lost 5 bases, leaving 8 bases of the junction unmatched. Here the CDR3 reads CASSGGDGPNIQYF. The CDR3 DNA reads TGTGCCAGCAGTGGGGGGGATGGCCCAAACATTCAGTACTTC.

This clone was picked up a small number of times. This chain uses TRBV2 with TRBJ2-7; D gene ambiguous. The germline V gene has CDR1 SNHLY and CDR2 FYNNEI. The CDR3 totals 14 residues. Deletions cut 8 bases from V and 3 bases from J, with 17 bases between. The CDR3 loop is CASDSPGTGYEQYF. CDR3 DNA sequence: TGTGCCAGCGATTCTCCGGGTACGGGCTACGAGCAGTACTTC.

The chain is built from TRBV6-5 and TRBJ2-5; 7 bases fit TRBD1. The V and J ends lost 6 bases and 6 bases, in that order; junction bases with no gene match: 4. This CDR3 spans 12 amino acids. CDR1 and CDR2 (germline): MNHEY, SVGAGI. The CDR3 nucleotides are TGTGCCAGCAGCCCGGACAGGAAGACCCAGTACTTC. This codes for CASSPDRKTQYF.

The chain employs TRBV4-1 and TRBJ2-1, with TRBD2 identical over 11 bases. The CDR3 loop spans 17 amino acids. CDR1 is MGHRA and CDR2 is YSYEKL in the germline V gene. V trimming: 0 bases; J trimming: 7 bases; junction bases outside the gene matches: 8. The CDR3 DNA reads TGCGCCAGCAGCCAAGAGTTGGGACTAGCGGCTATAAATGAGCAGTTCTTC. Amino acid sequence: CASSQELGLAAINEQFF.

The J gene is TRBJ2-1, the V gene TRBV5-6; 9 bases are shared with TRBD2. The CDR3 length is 11 residues. V lost 0 bases to trimming and J lost 15 bases; unmatched junction nucleotides: 1. CDR1 and CDR2 from the germline V gene are SGHDT and YYEEEE. In DNA, the CDR3 is TGTGCCAGCAGCTTGGAAGCGGGGGGGTTCTTC. It codes for CASSLEAGGFF.

The CDR3 here is CASSLGRLALYNEQFF. The DNA of the CDR3 is TGTGCCAGCAGCTTAGGGCGACTAGCTCTCTACAATGAGCAGTTCTTC. V gene TRBV7-9 combines with J gene TRBJ2-1, with 7 nucleotides matching TRBD2. The CDR3 consists of 16 residues. V gave up 1 base and J gave up 3 bases; unmatched junction bases: 6. Germline V gene lookup returns CDR1 SEHNR and CDR2 FQNEAQ (reference sequence). Drawing the rest from reference TRBV7-9 and TRBJ2-1, the complete variable domain is DTGVSQNPRHKITKRGQNVTFRCDPISEHNRLYWYRQTLGQGPEFLTYFQNEAQLEKSRLLSDRFSAERPKGSFSTLEIQRTEQGDSAMYLCASSLGRLALYNEQFFGPGTRLTVL.

This chain uses TRBV28 with TRBJ2-2, with D possibly TRBD1 on 6 matching bases. This CDR3 comprises 16 residues. The germline V gene has CDR1 MDHEN and CDR2 SYDVKM. The V and J ends lost 6 bases and 5 bases respectively, with 19 bases between them. The CDR3 region is CASRYGQMGWTGELFF. The CDR3 bases are TGTGCCAGCAGATATGGACAGATGGGGTGGACCGGGGAGCTGTTTTTT.

The chain uses TRBV10-3 and TRBJ2-2; possibly TRBD2 for D (6 bases). The CDR3 has 16 amino acids. V lost 4 bases to trimming and J lost 5 bases, with 17 bases between them. Germline V CDR1 and CDR2: ENHRY, SYGVKD. The CDR3 protein is CAISGLGDGGTGELFF. DNA of the CDR3: TGTGCCATCAGTGGTCTCGGCGACGGGGGTACCGGGGAGCTGTTTTTT.

The gene calls are TRBV7-2 and TRBJ2-7, with D hard to call. The CDR3 covers 12 residues. Germline-derived CDR1 and CDR2 are SGHTA and FQGNSA. V dropped 1 base and J dropped 5 bases, with 6 bases sitting between them. The CDR3: CASSLVGDEQYF. CDR3 DNA sequence: TGTGCCAGCAGCTTAGTCGGCGACGAGCAGTACTTC.

V is TRBV15 and J is TRBJ1-4, with a tentative D call TRBD1 (6 bases). Germline CDR1 and CDR2: LNHNV and YYDKDF (reference sequence). V dropped 0 bases and J dropped 5 bases, with 13 bases sitting between them. The CDR3 has 16 residues. CDR3 nucleotides: TGTGCCACCAGCAGAGATTTGGGGGGCGCGAATGAAAAACTGTTTTTT. It translates to CATSRDLGGANEKLFF.

This chain connects TRBV7-9 to TRBJ2-3, with 7 bases fitting TRBD1. The CDR3 consists of 17 residues. Looked up from germline, CDR1 is SEHNR and CDR2 is FQNEAQ (reference sequence). The V and J ends lost 5 bases and 2 bases, in that order; junction bases with no gene match: 13. Here the CDR3 DNA reads TGTGCCAGCAGCGCTCAACCGGGACAGCGGAACACAGATACGCAGTATTTT. It yields the protein CASSAQPGQRNTDTQYF. The variable domain in full, completed from reference TRBV7-9 and TRBJ2-3, reads DTGVSQNPRHKITKRGQNVTFRCDPISEHNRLYWYRQTLGQGPEFLTYFQNEAQLEKSRLLSDRFSAERPKGSFSTLEIQRTEQGDSAMYLCASSAQPGQRNTDTQYFGPGTRLTVL.

V and J are TRBV11-1 and TRBJ2-1; D uncertain. The CDR3 is 12 amino acids. Germline CDR1 is SGHAT and CDR2 is FQDESV (reference sequence). V was shortened by 5 bases and J by 4 bases, with 6 bases between the two germline ends. In DNA, the CDR3 is TGTGCCAGCAGCAACAAGTACAATGAGCAGTTCTTC. Translation: CASSNKYNEQFF.

In its sample, this clone was seen a few times. The V and J genes are TRBV7-9 and TRBJ2-7; D unclear. V shed 2 bases and J shed 5 bases, with 7 bases lying between them. The CDR3 runs to 12 residues. CDR1 and CDR2 from the germline V gene are SEHNR and FQNEAQ (reference sequence). Here the CDR3 reads CASSLLADEQYF. CDR3 in DNA: TGTGCCAGCAGCTTATTAGCAGACGAGCAGTACTTC.

The rearrangement uses TRBV7-9 and TRBJ2-7, with D possibly being TRBD2 (5 bases). This CDR3 comprises 16 residues. V lost 3 bases to trimming and J lost 3 bases, with 18 bases between them. Germline CDR1 reads SEHNR; CDR2 reads FQNEAQ (reference sequence). The CDR3 sequence: CASSFFPEGSHYEQYF. The CDR3, as DNA: TGTGCCAGCAGCTTCTTTCCCGAGGGCTCCCACTACGAGCAGTACTTC. Based on the CDR3 plus reference TRBV7-9 and TRBJ2-7, the full variable domain is DTGVSQNPRHKITKRGQNVTFRCDPISEHNRLYWYRQTLGQGPEFLTYFQNEAQLEKSRLLSDRFSAERPKGSFSTLEIQRTEQGDSAMYLCASSFFPEGSHYEQYFGPGTRLTVT.

This chain links TRBV2 with TRBJ2-3; no reliable D call. Trimming left V 3 bases short and J 2 bases short, with 6 bases between. This CDR3 has 13 residues. The V gene's germline CDR1 is SNHLY and CDR2 FYNNEI. The CDR3 spells CASSDYLTDTQYF. In nucleotides, the CDR3 is TGTGCCAGCAGTGACTACCTCACAGATACGCAGTATTTT.

To note about this clone: An end of the junction differs from the germline gene, which may be a read error. The chain carries TRBV6-1 and TRBJ1-1; unclear D gene. The CDR3 consists of 13 residues. Germline-derived CDR1 and CDR2 are MNHNS and SASEGT. The CDR3 DNA follows: TGTGCCAGCAGGGAAGCGGGGAACACTGAAGCTTTCTTT. Amino acid sequence: CASREAGNTEAFF.

V usage is TRBV9 and J usage is TRBJ2-3, with 7 nucleotides matching TRBD2. The V segment lost 3 bases and the J segment 5 bases; nucleotides outside the gene matches: 6. This CDR3 has 14 residues. Germline V gene sequence: CDR1 SGDLS, CDR2 YYNGEE. In nucleotides, the CDR3 is TGTGCCAGCAGCGCCACCGGGGGGAGAGATACGCAGTATTTT. Its protein product is CASSATGGRDTQYF. Full variable domain (outside the CDR3, taken from reference TRBV9 and TRBJ2-3): DSGVTQTPKHLITATGQRVTLRCSPRSGDLSVYWYQQSLDQGLQFLIQYYNGEERAKGNILERFSAQQFPDLHSELNLSSLELGDSALYFCASSATGGRDTQYFGPGTRLTVL.

This sequence joins TRBV30 and TRBJ2-7, with a possible D match to TRBD1 (6 bases). The V and J ends lost 3 bases and 0 bases respectively, with 9 bases between them. Germline values: CDR1 GTSNPN, CDR2 SVGIG (reference sequence). CDR3 length equals 13 residues. The CDR3 region has the DNA TGTGCCTGGAGGGGGGCTACCTCCTACGAGCAGTACTTC. Translated, it gives CAWRGATSYEQYF. The variable domain in full, completed from reference TRBV30 and TRBJ2-7, reads SQTIHQWPATLVQPVGSPLSLECTVEGTSNPNLYWYRQAAGRGLQLLFYSVGIGQISSEVPQNLSASRPQDRQFILSSKKLLLSDSGFYLCAWRGATSYEQYFGPGTRLTVT.

The V gene is TRBV4-1, the J gene TRBJ2-1; 10 nucleotides line up with TRBD2. Germline V gene data show CDR1 as MGHRA and CDR2 as YSYEKL. The V segment lost 5 bases and the J segment 4 bases; nucleotides outside the gene matches: 5. CDR3 length: 15 residues. The CDR3 spells CASSEILAGYNEQFF. The CDR3 DNA is TGCGCCAGCAGCGAAATACTAGCGGGGTACAATGAGCAGTTCTTC.

The gene calls are TRBV19 and TRBJ2-7; D is undetermined. Trimming stripped 6 bases from V and 1 base from J, with 10 bases between. This CDR3 has 13 amino acids. CDR1 and CDR2 from the germline V gene are LNHDA and SQIVND (reference sequence). The CDR3 region has the DNA TGTGCCAGTAGCATCTCCGCTTCCTACGAGCAGTACTTC. Translation gives CASSISASYEQYF.

This clone appeared a few times. The DNA of the CDR3 is TGTGCCAGCACCAAGGGACAGGGACACAATCAGCCCCAGCATTTT. It specifies CASTKGQGHNQPQHF. The genes are TRBV6-5 and TRBJ1-5; the match to TRBD1 covers 9 bases. This CDR3 is built from 15 residues. Germline assignment: CDR1 MNHEY and CDR2 SVGAGI. V lost 7 bases to trimming and J lost 3 bases; unmatched junction nucleotides: 7.

The chain combines TRBV4-1 with TRBJ1-2; D remains ambiguous. The CDR3 contains 15 residues. V lost 0 bases, J lost 4 bases, and 12 bases lay in between. Germline lookup yields CDR1 MGHRA and CDR2 YSYEKL. The CDR3 loop is CASSQDSLGGYGYTF. Here the CDR3 DNA reads TGCGCCAGCAGCCAAGATTCACTCGGAGGCTATGGCTACACCTTC.

This chain connects TRBV5-8 to TRBJ2-1; D possibly corresponds to TRBD1 (6 bases). This CDR3 contains 13 residues. Germline loops: CDR1 SGHTS, CDR2 YDEGEE. The V end was cut by 2 bases, the J end by 12 bases, with 15 bases between. Here the CDR3 DNA reads TGTGCCAGCAGCTTATACAGGGAGTCCGGGCAGTTCTTC. Its protein product is CASSLYRESGQFF. The whole variable domain, filled in from reference TRBV5-8 and TRBJ2-1, reads EAGVTQSPTHLIKTRGQQATLRCSPISGHTSVYWYQQALGLGLQFLLWYDEGEERNRGNFPPRFSGRQFPNYSSELNVNALELEDSALYLCASSLYRESGQFFGPGTRLTVL.

The chain links TRBV7-6 to TRBJ2-7; D unclear. This CDR3 is built from 14 residues. Per the germline V gene, CDR1 is SGHVS and CDR2 is FNYEAQ. Trimming took 5 bases from V and 5 from J, leaving 16 bases between them. The CDR3 coding sequence is TGTGCCAGCAGCCGTTCACCCAGTTTACACGAGCAGTACTTC. Amino acid sequence: CASSRSPSLHEQYF.